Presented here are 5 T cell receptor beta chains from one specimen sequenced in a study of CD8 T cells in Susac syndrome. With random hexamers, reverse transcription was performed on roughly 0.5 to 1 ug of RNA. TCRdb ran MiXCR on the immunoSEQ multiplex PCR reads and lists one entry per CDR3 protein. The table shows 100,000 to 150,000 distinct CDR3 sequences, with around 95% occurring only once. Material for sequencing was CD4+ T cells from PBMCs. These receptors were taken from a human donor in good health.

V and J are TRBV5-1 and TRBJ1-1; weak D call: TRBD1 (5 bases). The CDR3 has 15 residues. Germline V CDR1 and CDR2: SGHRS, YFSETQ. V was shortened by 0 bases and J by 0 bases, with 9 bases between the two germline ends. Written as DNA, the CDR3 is TGCGCCAGCAGCTTGGAGGCAGGGATGAACACTGAAGCTTTCTTT. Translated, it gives CASSLEAGMNTEAFF.

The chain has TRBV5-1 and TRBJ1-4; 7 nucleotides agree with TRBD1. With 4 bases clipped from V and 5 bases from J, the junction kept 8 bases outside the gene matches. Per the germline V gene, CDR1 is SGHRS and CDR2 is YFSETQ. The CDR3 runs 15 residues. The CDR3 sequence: CASSLSGTDNEKLFF. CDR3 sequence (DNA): TGCGCCAGCAGCCTATCCGGGACAGACAATGAAAAACTGTTTTTT.

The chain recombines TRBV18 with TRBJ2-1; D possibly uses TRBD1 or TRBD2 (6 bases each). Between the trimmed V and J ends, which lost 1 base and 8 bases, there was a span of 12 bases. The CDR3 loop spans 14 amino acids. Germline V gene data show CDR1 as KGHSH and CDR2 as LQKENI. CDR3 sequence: CASSPRTEGDEQFF. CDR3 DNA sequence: TGTGCCAGCTCACCACGGACGGAGGGGGATGAGCAGTTCTTC.

CDR3: CASSYTNPGQRENTGELFF. The DNA of the CDR3 is TGTGCCAGCAGTTACACAAACCCGGGACAGCGAGAAAACACCGGGGAGCTGTTTTTT. The chain combines TRBV6-5 with TRBJ2-2; 7 bases agree with TRBD1. J gave up 2 bases and V 2 bases, and 14 bases lay outside the gene matches. The CDR3 extends over 19 amino acids. Germline V gives CDR1 MNHEY, CDR2 SVGAGI.

CDR3 DNA sequence: TGTGCCAGCAGCTCAGGGGGCGGGAGCAATGAGCAGTTCTTC. Its protein product is CASSSGGGSNEQFF. The V and J genes are TRBV7-9 and TRBJ2-1; maybe TRBD1 (8 bases). The V end was cut by 4 bases, the J end by 6 bases, with 13 bases between. The CDR3 totals 14 residues. Germline V gene lookup returns CDR1 SEHNR and CDR2 FQNEAQ (reference sequence).